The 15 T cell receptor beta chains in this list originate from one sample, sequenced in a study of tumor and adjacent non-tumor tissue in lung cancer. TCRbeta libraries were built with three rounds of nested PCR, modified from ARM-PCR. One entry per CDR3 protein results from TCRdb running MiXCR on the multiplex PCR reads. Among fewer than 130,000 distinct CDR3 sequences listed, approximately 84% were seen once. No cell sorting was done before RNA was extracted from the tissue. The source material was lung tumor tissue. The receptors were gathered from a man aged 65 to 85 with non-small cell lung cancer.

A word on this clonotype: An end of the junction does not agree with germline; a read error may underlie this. In DNA form, the CDR3 reads TGTGCCAACAGCTTGGATGGGTTCTATAGCTACACCTTC. Protein sequence: CANSLDGFYSYTF. V and J are TRBV5-5 and TRBJ1-2, with D uncertain. Looked up from germline, CDR1 is SGHKS and CDR2 is YYEKEE (reference sequence). This CDR3 is built from 13 residues.

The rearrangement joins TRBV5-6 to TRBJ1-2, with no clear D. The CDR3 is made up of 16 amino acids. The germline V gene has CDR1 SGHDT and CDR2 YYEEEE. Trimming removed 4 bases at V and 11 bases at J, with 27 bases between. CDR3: CASSDPTWLQYVGYTF. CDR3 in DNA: TGTGCCAGCAGCGATCCGACATGGTTGCAGTATGTAGGTTACACCTTC. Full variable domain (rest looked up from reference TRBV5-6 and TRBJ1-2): DAGVTQSPTHLIKTRGQQVTLRCSPKSGHDTVSWYQQALGQGPQFIFQYYEEEERQRGNFPDRFSGHQFPNYSSELNVNALLLGDSALYLCASSDPTWLQYVGYTFGSGTRLTVV.

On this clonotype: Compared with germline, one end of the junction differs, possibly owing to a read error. CDR3 protein: CACSSAGTGFPQETQYF. The DNA for the CDR3 is TGTGCCTGTAGTTCCGCCGGGACAGGGTTCCCACAAGAGACCCAATACTTC. The chain recombines TRBV6-5 with TRBJ2-5; 9 nucleotides match TRBD1. The germline V gene has CDR1 MNHEY and CDR2 SVGAGI. The CDR3 sequence is 17 residues long.

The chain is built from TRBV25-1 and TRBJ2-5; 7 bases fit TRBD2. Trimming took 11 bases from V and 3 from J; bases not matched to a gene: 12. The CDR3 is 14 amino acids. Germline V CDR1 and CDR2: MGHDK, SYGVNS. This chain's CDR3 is CACSPASGKETQYF. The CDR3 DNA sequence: TGTGCCTGTAGCCCGGCTAGCGGAAAAGAGACCCAGTACTTC.

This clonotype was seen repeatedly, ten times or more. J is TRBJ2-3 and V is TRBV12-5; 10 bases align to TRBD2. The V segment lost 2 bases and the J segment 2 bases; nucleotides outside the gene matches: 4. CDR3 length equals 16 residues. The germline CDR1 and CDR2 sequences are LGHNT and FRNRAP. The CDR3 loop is CASGLSLAGDTDTQYF. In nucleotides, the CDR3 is TGTGCTAGTGGTTTGAGTCTAGCGGGAGACACAGATACGCAGTATTTT.

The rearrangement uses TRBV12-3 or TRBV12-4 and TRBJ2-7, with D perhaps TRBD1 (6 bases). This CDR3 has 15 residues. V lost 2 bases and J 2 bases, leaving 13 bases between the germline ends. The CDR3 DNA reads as TGTGCCAGCAGTTTAAGGACAGTGGGGACCTACGAGCAGTACTTC. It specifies CASSLRTVGTYEQYF.

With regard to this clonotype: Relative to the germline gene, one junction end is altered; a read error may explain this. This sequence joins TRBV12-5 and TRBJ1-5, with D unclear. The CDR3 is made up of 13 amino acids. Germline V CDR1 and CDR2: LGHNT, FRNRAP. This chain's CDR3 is CASVPDRNQPKHF. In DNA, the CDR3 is TGTGCTAGTGTCCCGGATAGGAATCAGCCCAAGCATTTT.

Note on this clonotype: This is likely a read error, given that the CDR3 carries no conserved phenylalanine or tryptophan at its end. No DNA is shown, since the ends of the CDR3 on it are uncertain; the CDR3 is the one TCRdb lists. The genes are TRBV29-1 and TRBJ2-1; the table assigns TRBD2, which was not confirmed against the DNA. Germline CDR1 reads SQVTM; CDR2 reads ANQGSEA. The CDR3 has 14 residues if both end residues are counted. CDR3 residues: CSVIPSGRASEKFL.

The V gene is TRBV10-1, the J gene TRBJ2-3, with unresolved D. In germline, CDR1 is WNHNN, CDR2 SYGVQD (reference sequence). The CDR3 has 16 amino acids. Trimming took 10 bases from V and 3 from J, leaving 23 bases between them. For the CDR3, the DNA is TGCGCCAACAGCGAAGGGAATGGACCATCAACAGATACGCAGTATTTT. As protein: CANSEGNGPSTDTQYF.

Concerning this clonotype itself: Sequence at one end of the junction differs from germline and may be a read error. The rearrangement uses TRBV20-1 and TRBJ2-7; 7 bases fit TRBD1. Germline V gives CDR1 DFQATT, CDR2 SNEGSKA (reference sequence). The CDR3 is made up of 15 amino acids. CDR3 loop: CSARDRGTDTYQHYF. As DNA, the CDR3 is TGCAGTGCTAGAGATAGGGGGACAGACACCTATCAGCACTACTTC.

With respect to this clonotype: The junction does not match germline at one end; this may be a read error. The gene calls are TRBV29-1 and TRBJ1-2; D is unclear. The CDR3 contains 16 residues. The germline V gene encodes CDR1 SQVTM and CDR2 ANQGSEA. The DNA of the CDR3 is TGCAGCATTATCCCCTATCAATCCTCGGAAGAAGATGGCTATACCTTC. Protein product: CSIIPYQSSEEDGYTF.

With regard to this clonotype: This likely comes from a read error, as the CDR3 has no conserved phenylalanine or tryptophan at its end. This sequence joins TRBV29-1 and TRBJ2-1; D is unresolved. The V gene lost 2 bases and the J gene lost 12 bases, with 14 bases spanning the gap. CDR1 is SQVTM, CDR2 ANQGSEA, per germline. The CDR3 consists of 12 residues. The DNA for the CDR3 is TGCAGCGTTGAATACGGACCCGACACGCAGTTCTTA. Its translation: CSVEYGPDTQFL.

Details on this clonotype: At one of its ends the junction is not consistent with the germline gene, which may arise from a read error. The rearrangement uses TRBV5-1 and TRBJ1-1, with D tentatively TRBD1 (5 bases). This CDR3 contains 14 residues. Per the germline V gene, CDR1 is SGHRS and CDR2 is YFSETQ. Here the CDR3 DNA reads TGCGCCAGCAGCTGGAGAGGGACGAACAATGAAGCTTTCTTT. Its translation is CASSWRGTNNEAFF.

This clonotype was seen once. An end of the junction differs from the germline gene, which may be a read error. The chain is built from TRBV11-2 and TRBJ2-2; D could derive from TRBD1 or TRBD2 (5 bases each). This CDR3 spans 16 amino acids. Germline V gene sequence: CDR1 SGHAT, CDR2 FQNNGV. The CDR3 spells CASSVVGIGVAGELFF. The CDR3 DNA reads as TGTGCCAGCAGCGTAGTGGGCATAGGGGTTGCCGGGGAGCTGTTCTTT.

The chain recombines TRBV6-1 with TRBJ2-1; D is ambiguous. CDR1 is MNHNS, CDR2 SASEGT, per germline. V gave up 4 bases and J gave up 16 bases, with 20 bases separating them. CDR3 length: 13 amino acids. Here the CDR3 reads CASSVWGKNEQFF. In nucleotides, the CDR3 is TGTGCCAGCAGTGTCTGGGGAAAGAATGAACAATTCTTC.